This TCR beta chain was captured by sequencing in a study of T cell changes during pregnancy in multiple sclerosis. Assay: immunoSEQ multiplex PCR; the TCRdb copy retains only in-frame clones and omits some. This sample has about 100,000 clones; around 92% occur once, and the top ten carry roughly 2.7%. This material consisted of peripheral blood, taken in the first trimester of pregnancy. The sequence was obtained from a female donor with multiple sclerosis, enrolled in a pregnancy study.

This CDR3 is CASSLDRTGTRDTQYF. In nucleotides, the CDR3 is TGCGCCAGCAGTCTCGACAGGACAGGGACGAGGGATACGCAGTATTTT. The V gene is TRBV23-1, the J gene TRBJ2-3, with 8 nucleotides matching TRBD1. TRBV23-1 is flagged as an ORF with uncertain function. The junction had 12 bases not matched to a gene; V was cut back by 4 bases and J by 6 bases. The CDR3 loop spans 16 amino acids.